The rows below give T cell receptor beta chains drawn from one sample of a study of T cells in Graves' hyperthyroidism and ophthalmopathy. MiXCR, run by TCRdb on the multiplex PCR reads, gives a single entry per CDR3 protein. Among nearly 110,000 distinct CDR3 sequences listed, approximately 16% were seen once. Sequenced: blood. These receptors were taken from a woman in her forties or fifties with Graves' hyperthyroidism. The CDR3 runs from the conserved cysteine through the conserved F or W. A D gene is named only where the DNA matches it firmly. Only part of the rows carry a size: once, few, many, or a class if the clone is expanded.

D gene | J gene | V gene | clone size | CDR3 protein | CDR3 DNA
. | TRBJ2-6 | TRBV5-1 | many | CASSSVAGGANVLTF | TGCGCCAGCAGCTCAGTCGCAGGAGGGGCCAACGTCCTGACTTTC
TRBD2 | TRBJ2-1 | TRBV11-2 | many | CASSSRIGLAGVNNEQFF | TGTGCCAGCAGCTCCCGCATAGGGCTAGCGGGAGTTAACAATGAGCAGTTCTTC
. | TRBJ2-7 | TRBV3-1 | . | CASSPTGYEQYF | TGTGCCAGCAGCCCGACCGGATACGAGCAGTACTTC
. | TRBJ2-1 | TRBV11-2 | many | CASSPGTRGKFVQFF | TGTGCCAGCAGCCCCGGAACTAGGGGGAAGTTCGTGCAGTTCTTC
. | TRBJ2-1 | TRBV11-2 | many | CASSRLAGYNEQFF | TGTGCCAGCAGCCGACTGGCGGGGTACAATGAGCAGTTCTTC
TRBD2 | TRBJ2-1 | TRBV7-9 | many | CASTVAGFGNEQFF | TGTGCCAGCACGGTAGCGGGATTCGGCAATGAGCAGTTCTTC
. | TRBJ2-5 | TRBV3-1 | many | CASSQGVETQYF | TGTGCCAGCAGCCAAGGGGTAGAGACCCAGTACTTC
TRBD2 | TRBJ2-1 | TRBV12-3/TRBV12-4 | many | CASSWPSGNNEQFF | TGTGCCAGCAGTTGGCCTAGCGGCAACAATGAGCAGTTCTTC
TRBD2 | TRBJ2-5 | TRBV18 | many | CASSPGLAGVGETQYF | TGTGCCAGCTCCCCTGGACTAGCGGGAGTAGGAGAGACCCAGTACTTC
. | TRBJ2-3 | TRBV7-2 | many | CASSLTGGTDTQYF | TGTGCCAGCAGCTTAACGGGCGGCACAGATACGCAGTATTTT
TRBD1 | TRBJ2-1 | TRBV28 | many | CASSYVGQGDEQFF | TGTGCCAGCAGTTACGTGGGACAGGGGGATGAGCAGTTCTTC
TRBD2 | TRBJ2-1 | TRBV5-4 | . | CASSLTGTSGGNEQFF | TGTGCCAGCAGCCTGACCGGGACTAGCGGGGGAAATGAGCAGTTCTTC
TRBD2 | TRBJ2-3 | TRBV20-1 | many | CSARDKGLAGVFTDTQYF | TGCAGTGCTAGAGATAAGGGACTAGCGGGGGTATTCACAGATACGCAGTATTTT
. | TRBJ2-3 | TRBV7-9 | many | CASSLLGDTQYF | TGTGCCAGCAGCTTACTTGGAGATACGCAGTATTTT
. | TRBJ2-2 | TRBV11-2 | . | CASSTDPNTGELFF | TGTGCCAGCAGTACCGACCCTAACACCGGGGAGCTGTTTTTT
. | TRBJ2-1 | TRBV19 | . | CASSIDPGPEEQFF | TGTGCCAGTAGTATAGATCCGGGGCCGGAGGAGCAGTTCTTC
TRBD2 | TRBJ2-5 | TRBV9 | . | CASSEGLAKETQYF | TGTGCCAGCAGCGAAGGACTAGCCAAAGAGACCCAGTACTTC
. | TRBJ1-6 | TRBV6-1 | many | CASSYRGVRSPLHF | TGTGCCAGCAGTTATAGGGGGGTACGGTCACCCCTCCACTTT
. | TRBJ1-2 | TRBV3-1 | many | CASSQGEAGYTF | TGTGCCAGCAGCCAAGGGGAGGCGGGCTACACCTTC
. | TRBJ2-1 | TRBV11-2 | many | CASSLESGVWQFF | TGTGCCAGCAGCTTAGAAAGTGGCGTGTGGCAGTTCTTC
. | TRBJ2-2 | TRBV5-6 | . | CASLSLGEHTGELFF | TGTGCCAGCCTCTCCTTAGGGGAGCACACCGGGGAGCTGTTTTTT
. | TRBJ1-2 | TRBV5-1 | many | CASSFPDGFDGYTF | TGCGCCAGCAGCTTCCCAGACGGATTCGATGGCTACACCTTC